The 26 T cell receptor beta chains below were found in one sample sequenced in a study of blood T cell repertoires in COVID-19. This table comes from immunoSEQ multiplex PCR, and its TCRdb copy is limited to in-frame clones, with some not included. The table lists more than 110,000 clones, around nine tenths of them singletons. The sample comprised peripheral blood. These receptors came from a man aged 60 to 75 with active or convalescent COVID-19.

V and J are TRBV6-2 or TRBV6-3 and TRBJ2-2; TRBD1 matches 9 bases. CDR1 and CDR2 from the germline V gene are MNHEY and SVGEGT. The trim removed 8 bases at V and 3 bases at J, leaving 4 bases unmatched. The length of the CDR3 is 14 residues. Written as DNA, the CDR3 is TGTGCCAGCGGCCGGACAGGGGACACCGGGGAGCTGTTTTTT. This gives the protein CASGRTGDTGELFF.

As to this clone: At one end the junction does not follow the germline gene, possibly because of a read error. The rearrangement links TRBV7-2 to TRBJ2-2; D is perhaps TRBD2 (6 bases). CDR1 is SGHTA, CDR2 FQGNSA, per germline. The CDR3 runs 14 residues. The CDR3 loop is CASSVAANTGELFF. The CDR3, as DNA: TGTGCCAGCAGCGTAGCGGCCAACACCGGGGAGCTGTTTTTT.

The DNA for the CDR3 is TGCAGCGTTGGACCCGGGACTAGCGGGGGGTCCGGGGAGCTGTTTTTT. Translation gives CSVGPGTSGGSGELFF. This chain uses TRBV29-1 with TRBJ2-2, with 15 nucleotides matching TRBD2. Unmatched junction bases numbered 6, after V lost 4 bases and J lost 6 bases. The CDR3 sequence is 16 residues long. Germline values: CDR1 SQVTM, CDR2 ANQGSEA.

The rearrangement joins TRBV5-1 to TRBJ2-1; 9 nucleotides match TRBD1. After removal of 4 bases from V and 1 base from J, the junction contained 9 bases not matched to a gene. This CDR3 is built from 17 residues. The germline V gene has CDR1 SGHRS and CDR2 YFSETQ. CDR3 nucleotide sequence: TGCGCCAGCAGCAGAAACCGGGACAGGGTTTCCTACAATGAGCAGTTCTTC. Residues: CASSRNRDRVSYNEQFF.

The chain has TRBV24-1 and TRBJ1-5; TRBD1 is a possible D gene (6 bases). The CDR3 covers 15 residues. Trimming removed 4 bases at V and 6 bases at J, with 15 bases between. Germline CDR1 is KGHDR and CDR2 is SFDVKD. Here the CDR3 DNA reads TGTGCCACCAGTGAGCAGGGGCCGTTCCCTCAGCCCCAGCATTTT. Amino acid sequence: CATSEQGPFPQPQHF.

The chain joins TRBV6-5 to TRBJ1-2, with 10 bases identical to TRBD1. The CDR3 covers 15 residues. The V gene's germline CDR1 is MNHEY and CDR2 SVGAGI. J lost 5 bases, V lost 8 bases, and 11 bases had no gene match. CDR3 nucleotide sequence: TGTGCCAGCCTCCCCCCGGACAGGGGGGGGTATGGCTACACCTTC. Translating gives CASLPPDRGGYGYTF.

V usage is TRBV30 and J usage is TRBJ2-7, with 7 nucleotides matching TRBD2. J lost 3 bases, V lost 4 bases, and 3 bases had no gene match. The CDR3 runs to 12 residues. Germline assignment: CDR1 GTSNPN and CDR2 SVGIG (reference sequence). Written as DNA, the CDR3 is TGTGCCTGGACGGGGGGTAACTACGAGCAGTACTTC. It specifies CAWTGGNYEQYF.

This clone has just one count. This chain joins TRBV18 and TRBJ2-5, with D hard to call. This CDR3 contains 13 residues. CDR1 and CDR2 from the germline V gene are KGHSH and LQKENI. The V and J ends lost 1 base and 1 base respectively, with 4 bases between them. DNA for the CDR3: TGTGCCAGCTCACCACTCTCCCAAGAGACCCAGTACTTC. This translates into CASSPLSQETQYF.

This chain's CDR3 is CASSLQLGIYNEQFF. The DNA for the CDR3 is TGTGCCAGCAGCCTACAACTAGGGATCTACAATGAGCAGTTCTTC. The gene calls are TRBV7-2 and TRBJ2-1, with D perhaps matching TRBD2 (5 bases). V lost 5 bases to trimming and J lost 3 bases, with 14 bases between them. The length of the CDR3 is 15 residues. The germline CDR1 and CDR2 sequences are SGHTA and FQGNSA.

The chain is built from TRBV6-5 and TRBJ2-7; D ambiguous. The CDR3 sequence is 14 residues long. The ends were cut back, 2 bases at V and 0 bases at J, with 8 bases in the middle. Germline assignment: CDR1 MNHEY and CDR2 SVGAGI. DNA for the CDR3: TGTGCCAGCAGTTACAGTACGAGCTCCTACGAGCAGTACTTC. Protein product: CASSYSTSSYEQYF.

Only one count was recorded for this clone. The chain couples TRBV7-6 to TRBJ2-2, with TRBD1 matching 9 bases. Looked up from germline, CDR1 is SGHVS and CDR2 is FNYEAQ. V was pared by 0 bases and J by 5 bases, with 7 bases of the junction left unmatched. This CDR3 comprises 17 residues. CDR3 residues: CASSLAQGTGSTGELFF. The CDR3 bases are TGTGCCAGCAGCTTAGCGCAAGGGACAGGGAGTACCGGGGAGCTGTTTTTT.

The genes are TRBV4-3 and TRBJ2-3, with a weak D call TRBD1 (7 bases). V was pared by 0 bases and J by 3 bases, with 19 bases between. Germline CDR1 is LGHNA and CDR2 is YSLEER. CDR3 length: 18 residues. The chain's CDR3 is CASSQDISGSGGTDTQYF. The CDR3 DNA follows: TGCGCCAGCAGCCAAGATATCTCCGGGTCAGGGGGGACAGATACGCAGTATTTT.

The table lists this clone with a few counts. This chain connects TRBV24-1 to TRBJ2-2; 8 nucleotides align to TRBD2. Germline V gene lookup returns CDR1 KGHDR and CDR2 SFDVKD. CDR3 length: 14 residues. Trimming at V came to 7 bases and at J to 4 bases, leaving 4 bases not matched to a gene. The CDR3: CATRSGSGTGELFF. As DNA, the CDR3 is TGTGCCACCAGAAGCGGGAGTGGCACCGGGGAGCTGTTTTTT.

This chain connects TRBV5-1 to TRBJ1-6; perhaps TRBD1 as D (6 bases). The CDR3 length is 18 residues. Trimming stripped 2 bases from V and 10 bases from J, with 25 bases between. Germline CDR1 is SGHRS and CDR2 is YFSETQ. Written as DNA, the CDR3 is TGCGCCAGCAGCTTAAGGGGGGAAGCGGGGCCGCTTTCCTCACCCCTCCACTTT. It encodes CASSLRGEAGPLSSPLHF.

The J gene is TRBJ2-7, the V gene TRBV29-1; tentatively, D is TRBD1 (5 bases). V lost 3 bases to trimming and J lost 5 bases, with 14 bases between them. CDR1 and CDR2 from the germline V gene are SQVTM and ANQGSEA. The CDR3 sequence is 13 residues long. The CDR3 here is CSVDGQGTDEQYF. As DNA, the CDR3 is TGCAGCGTTGATGGGCAGGGAACGGACGAGCAGTACTTC.

The chain links TRBV6-2 or TRBV6-3 to TRBJ2-1; 9 bases fit TRBD1. The CDR3 totals 14 residues. V dropped 5 bases and J dropped 7; count of bases not matched to a gene: 6. The germline V gene encodes CDR1 MNHEY and CDR2 SVGEGT. CDR3 region: CASSADRGVNEQFF. CDR3 coding DNA: TGTGCCAGCAGTGCGGACAGGGGAGTAAATGAGCAGTTCTTC.

Only one count was recorded for this clone. The V call is TRBV10-3, the J call TRBJ2-4; TRBD2 agrees at 9 bases. This CDR3 has 19 residues. The V and J ends lost 3 bases and 0 bases, in that order; junction bases with no gene match: 12. Germline CDR1 is ENHRY and CDR2 is SYGVKD. CDR3 sequence reads: CAISDWVAGAGTAKNIQYF. In DNA form, the CDR3 reads TGTGCCATCAGTGATTGGGTAGCGGGGGCCGGCACAGCCAAAAACATTCAGTACTTC.

This chain joins TRBV6-5 and TRBJ1-5, with 7 bases lining up with TRBD1. Trimming cost V 4 bases and J 6 bases; bases outside gene matches: 3. The CDR3 spans 13 residues. Germline CDR1 MNHEY, CDR2 SVGAGI. CDR3 bases: TGTGCCAGCAGTTTTGCAGGGGGTCAGCCCCAGCATTTT. Protein: CASSFAGGQPQHF.

V usage is TRBV5-4 and J usage is TRBJ2-5; 8 nucleotides line up with TRBD1. The CDR3 extends over 13 amino acids. CDR1 and CDR2 from the germline V gene are SGHNT and YYREEE (reference sequence). Trimming removed 4 bases from V and 5 bases from J; junction bases left unmatched: 4. The CDR3 spells CASSRDRLETQYF. DNA for the CDR3: TGTGCCAGCAGCAGGGACAGGCTTGAGACCCAGTACTTC. The full variable domain, in which reference TRBV5-4 and TRBJ2-5 provide the parts outside the CDR3, is ETGVTQSPTHLIKTRGQQVTLRCSSQSGHNTVSWYQQALGQGPQFIFQYYREEENGRGNFPPRFSGLQFPNYSSELNVNALELDDSALYLCASSRDRLETQYFGPGTRLLVL.

CDR3 nucleotide sequence: TGTGCCAGCAGTCAGCTGAGCGGGACAGGGGGAGACTATGGCTACACCTTC. It codes for CASSQLSGTGGDYGYTF. The chain has TRBV6-6 and TRBJ1-2, with 11 bases fitting TRBD1. V shed 5 bases and J 3 bases; nucleotides not matched to a gene: 11. CDR1 is MNHNY, CDR2 SVGAGI, per germline (reference sequence). CDR3 size: 17 residues.

The chain has TRBV6-2 or TRBV6-3 and TRBJ2-3, with 9 bases that match TRBD2. Germline loops: CDR1 MNHEY, CDR2 SVGEGT. The length of the CDR3 is 15 residues. V shed 6 bases and J 5 bases; nucleotides not matched to a gene: 9. In nucleotides, the CDR3 is TGTGCCAGCAGCGCCCCGGGACTAGCAGTAGATACGCAGTATTTT. Its protein is CASSAPGLAVDTQYF.

CDR3 amino acids: CASRNSGTYEQYF. DNA for the CDR3: TGTGCCAGCAGAAATAGCGGAACCTACGAGCAGTACTTC. The J gene is TRBJ2-7, the V gene TRBV7-2; D perhaps matches TRBD2 (6 bases). Between the trimmed V and J ends, which lost 6 bases and 2 bases, there was a span of 11 bases. The CDR3 consists of 13 residues. The V gene's germline CDR1 is SGHTA and CDR2 FQGNSA. Looking up the rest from reference TRBV7-2 and TRBJ2-7 gives the full variable domain: GAGVSQSPSNKVTEKGKDVELRCDPISGHTALYWYRQSLGQGLEFLIYFQGNSAPDKSGLPSDRFSAERTGGSVSTLTIQRTQQEDSAVYLCASRNSGTYEQYFGPGTRLTVT.

The chain couples TRBV6-5 to TRBJ2-3; maybe TRBD1 (6 bases). V lost 4 bases and J lost 2, with 10 bases in between. The V gene's germline CDR1 is MNHEY and CDR2 SVGAGI. CDR3 length equals 14 residues. CDR3 in DNA: TGTGCCAGCAGTTTAGGGGGATTCACAGATACGCAGTATTTT. It translates to CASSLGGFTDTQYF.

V and J are TRBV6-5 and TRBJ2-7; 11 nucleotides match TRBD1. The CDR3 runs 14 residues. The V and J ends lost 2 bases and 3 bases, in that order; junction bases with no gene match: 0. Germline V lookup: CDR1 MNHEY, CDR2 SVGAGI. The CDR3 protein is CASSYGTGGYEQYF. CDR3 bases: TGTGCCAGCAGTTACGGGACAGGGGGCTACGAGCAGTACTTC.

The chain uses TRBV2 and TRBJ2-3; no definite D call. The V and J ends lost 5 bases and 4 bases respectively, with 13 bases between them. Per germline, CDR1 SNHLY and CDR2 FYNNEI. CDR3 length equals 14 residues. CDR3 region: CASSLSQNSDTQYF. DNA of the CDR3: TGTGCCAGCAGTTTATCACAGAATTCAGATACGCAGTATTTT.

This clone showed up just a few times. The chain carries TRBV5-1 and TRBJ1-4; 7 nucleotides line up with TRBD1. Germline CDR1 reads SGHRS; CDR2 reads YFSETQ. The CDR3 spans 17 residues. The junction had 9 bases not matched to a gene; V was cut back by 3 bases and J by 1 base. This chain's CDR3 is CASSSPTGEETNEKLFF. CDR3 in DNA: TGCGCCAGCAGCTCACCAACAGGGGAGGAAACTAATGAAAAACTGTTTTTT.